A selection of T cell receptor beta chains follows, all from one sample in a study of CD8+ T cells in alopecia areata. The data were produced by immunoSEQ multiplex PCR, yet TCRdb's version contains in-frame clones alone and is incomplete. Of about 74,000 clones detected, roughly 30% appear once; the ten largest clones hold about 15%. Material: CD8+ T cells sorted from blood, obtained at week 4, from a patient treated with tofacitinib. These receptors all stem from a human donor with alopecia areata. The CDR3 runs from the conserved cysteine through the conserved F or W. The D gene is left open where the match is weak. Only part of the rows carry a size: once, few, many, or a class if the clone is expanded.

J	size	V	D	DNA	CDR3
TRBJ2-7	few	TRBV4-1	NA	TGCGCCAGCAGCCTCGAGACCCTCTCCTACGCCTACGAGCAGTACTTC	CASSLETLSYAYEQYF
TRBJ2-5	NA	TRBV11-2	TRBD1	TGTGCCAGCAGTCCAGGGAGCAGGGGGCTGGGAGAGACCCAGTACTTC	CASSPGSRGLGETQYF
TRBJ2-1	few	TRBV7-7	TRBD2	TGTGCCAGCAGACGCTTGGCTAGCGGGAGTGGTGAGCAGTTCTTC	CASRRLASGSGEQFF
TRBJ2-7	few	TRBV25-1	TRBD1	TGTGCCAGCAGGTCGGGACAGGGCATCATCTACGAGCAGTACTTC	CASRSGQGIIYEQYF
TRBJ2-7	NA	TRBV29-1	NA	TGCAGCGTTGAAAACGCCACACCCCACGGGGAGCAGTACTTC	CSVENATPHGEQYF
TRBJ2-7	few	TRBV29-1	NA	TGCAGCGTTGGGAACGATTTCTACGAGCAGTACTTC	CSVGNDFYEQYF
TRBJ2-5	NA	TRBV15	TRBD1	TGTGCCACCTCACCGACGAGGGGGCAGAGGGAGACCCAGTACTTC	CATSPTRGQRETQYF
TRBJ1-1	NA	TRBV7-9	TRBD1	TGTGCCAGCAGCGCGACAGGGGAGTACACTGAAGCTTTCTTT	CASSATGEYTEAFF
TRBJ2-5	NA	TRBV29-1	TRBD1	TGCAGCGTTGAGCCTCCCCTGGACAGGGGGCGAGAGACCCAGTACTTC	CSVEPPLDRGRETQYF
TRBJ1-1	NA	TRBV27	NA	TGTGCCAGCAGTTTATCGAAACGGCAGAACACTGAAGCTTTCTTT	CASSLSKRQNTEAFF
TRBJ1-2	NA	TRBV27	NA	TGTGCCAGCAGTTTTTTGGGACGTGGCTACACCTTC	CASSFLGRGYTF
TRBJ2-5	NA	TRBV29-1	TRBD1	TGCAGCGTTGAAGATGGGGACAGCCACGGGCAAGAGACCCAGTACTTC	CSVEDGDSHGQETQYF
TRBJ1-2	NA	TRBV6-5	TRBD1	TGTGCCAGCAGCCCATGGACAGGGGGCAGCTATGGCTACACCTTC	CASSPWTGGSYGYTF
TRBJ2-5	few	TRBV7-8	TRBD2	TGTGCCAGCAGCTTAGCCCTCCGGACTAGCCCAGAAGAGACCCAGTACTTC	CASSLALRTSPEETQYF
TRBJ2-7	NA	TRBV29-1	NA	TGCGGCCTTACTCTGCAGTACTTC	CGLTLQYF
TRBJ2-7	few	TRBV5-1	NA	TGCGCCAGCAGCTTGGAGTGGGGAAAAGCCTACGAGCAGTACTTC	CASSLEWGKAYEQYF
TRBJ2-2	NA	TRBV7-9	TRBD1	TGTGCCAGCAGCACCTACAGGGGCGGCGGGGAGCTGTTTTTT	CASSTYRGGGELFF
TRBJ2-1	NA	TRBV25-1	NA	TGTGCCAGCAGTATCAGATATGAGCAGTTCTTC	CASSIRYEQFF
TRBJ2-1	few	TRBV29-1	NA	TGCAGCGGGGGAAACAATGAGCAGTTCTTC	CSGGNNEQFF
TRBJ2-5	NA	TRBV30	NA	TGTGCCTGGAGGCCCAGGGAGATGGAGACCCAGTACTTC	CAWRPREMETQYF
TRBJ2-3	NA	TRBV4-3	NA	TGCGCCAGCAGCCAAGATCCGGCGGGGGCTAGCACAGATACGCAGTATTTT	CASSQDPAGASTDTQYF
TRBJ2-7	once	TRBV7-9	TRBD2	TGTGCCAGCAGCTTAGATCTAGCGGGAGCGTCCTACGAGCAGTACTTC	CASSLDLAGASYEQYF
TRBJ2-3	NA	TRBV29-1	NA	TGCAGCGTTATACACAATATAAGAGATACGCAGTATTTT	CSVIHNIRDTQYF
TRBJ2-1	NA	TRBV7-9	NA	TGTGCCAGCAGCTGGGGATCAAATGAGCAGTTCTTC	CASSWGSNEQFF
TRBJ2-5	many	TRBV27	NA	TGTGCCAGCAGTTTTTTGGGTTTTCAGGGACCAGAGACCCAGTACTTC	CASSFLGFQGPETQYF
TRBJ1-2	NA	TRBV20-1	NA	TGCAGTCCACCCGACTTGGGCTACACCTTC	CSPPDLGYTF
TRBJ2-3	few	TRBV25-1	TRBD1	TGTGCCAGCATCGACAGGGCGTCGGATACGCAGTATTTT	CASIDRASDTQYF
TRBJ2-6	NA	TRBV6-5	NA	TGTGCCAGCAGTTGGGAACAGGGCCCTGGGGCCAACGTCCTGACTTTC	CASSWEQGPGANVLTF
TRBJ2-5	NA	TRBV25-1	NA	TGTGCCAGCAGTGTCTGGCAAGAGACCCAGTACTTC	CASSVWQETQYF
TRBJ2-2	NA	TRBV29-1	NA	TGCAGCGTTAACGACAACACCGGGGAGCTGTTTTTT	CSVNDNTGELFF
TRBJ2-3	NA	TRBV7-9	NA	TGTGCCAGCACCCTTAGCCGGGAGTGGGGGAGCACAGATACGCAGTATTTT	CASTLSREWGSTDTQYF
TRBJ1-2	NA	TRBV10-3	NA	TGTGCCATCAGTGAGTCTCTCGGGAGCTATGGCTACACCTTC	CAISESLGSYGYTF
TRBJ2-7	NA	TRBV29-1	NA	TGCAGCGTTGAAAAGCCGGGACCGATCTCCTACGAGCAGTACTTC	CSVEKPGPISYEQYF
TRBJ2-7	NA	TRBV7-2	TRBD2	TGTGCCAGCAGCCCATCTTCCGGACTAGCGACCTACGAGCAGTACTTC	CASSPSSGLATYEQYF
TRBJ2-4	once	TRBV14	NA	TGTGCCAGCAGCCTGGAGGGTCAAAACATTCAGTACTTC	CASSLEGQNIQYF
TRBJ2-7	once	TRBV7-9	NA	TGTGCCAGCAGCTTACTCCTCTACGAGCAGTACTTC	CASSLLLYEQYF
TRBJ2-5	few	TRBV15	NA	TGTGCCACCAGCGCGTGGACCGGGCAGGGCGGGGAGACCCAGTACTTC	CATSAWTGQGGETQYF
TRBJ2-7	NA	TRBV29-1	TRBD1	TGCAGCGCTGCCGGACAGGGGTCCTCCTACGAGCAGTACTTC	CSAAGQGSSYEQYF
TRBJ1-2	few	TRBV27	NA	TGTGCCAGCAGTTTGAGGGCAGGGTTGGATGGCTACACCTTC	CASSLRAGLDGYTF
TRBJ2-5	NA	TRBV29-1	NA	TGCAGCGTTGAAACCCACGCACCCCGCGAGACCCAGTACTTC	CSVETHAPRETQYF
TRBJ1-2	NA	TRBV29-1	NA	TGCAGCGTTGTAGTGGGGGGCGATGGCTACACCTTC	CSVVVGGDGYTF
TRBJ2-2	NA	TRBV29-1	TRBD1	TGCAGCGCAAACCGGGACAGGGGTGCCGGGGAGCTGTTTTTT	CSANRDRGAGELFF
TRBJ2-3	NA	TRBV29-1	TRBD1	TGCAGCGTTGACTTAGGACAGGGGGCAGATACGCAGTATTTT	CSVDLGQGADTQYF
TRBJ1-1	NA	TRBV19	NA	TGTGCCAGTAGTTCGTACAGGGAAATTGACACTGAAGCTTTCTTT	CASSSYREIDTEAFF
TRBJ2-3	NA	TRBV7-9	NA	TGTGCCAGCAGGTTGTCGACAGATACGCAGTATTTT	CASRLSTDTQYF
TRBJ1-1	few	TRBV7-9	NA	TGTGCCAGCAGCCCTAGACCCCCGAGGGGTGAAGCTTTCTTT	CASSPRPPRGEAFF
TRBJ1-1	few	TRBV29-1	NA	TGCAGCATCATAAGGCCACAGTACACTGAAGCTTTCTTT	CSIIRPQYTEAFF
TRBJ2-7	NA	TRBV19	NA	TGTGCCAGTAGTGATGGGGGGGCACAGACCAACGAGCAGTACTTC	CASSDGGAQTNEQYF